This section outlines one T cell receptor beta chain sequence together with its context. The data were produced by immunoSEQ multiplex PCR, yet TCRdb's version contains in-frame clones alone and is incomplete. Among 60,000 to 70,000 clones listed, roughly nine tenths were seen once. Trimming shortened V by 3 bases and J by 1 base, and 10 bases separated the two germline ends. CDR3 length: 14 residues. Germline CDR1 is LNHDA and CDR2 is SQIVND (reference sequence). This specimen comes from a study of blood T cell repertoires in COVID-19. Study background: From T cells, B-cell-depleted T cells, or PBMCs came the material, which was cDNA or gDNA.

The origin of this receptor is a human donor in a cohort sampled during active COVID-19. The gene calls are TRBV19 and TRBJ2-7; possibly TRBD2 for D (6 bases). Source material: peripheral blood. CDR3 amino acids: CASSMGGMSYEQYF. CDR3 DNA: TGTGCCAGTAGTATGGGGGGTATGTCCTACGAGCAGTACTTC. The entire variable domain, with the rest obtained from reference TRBV19 and TRBJ2-7, is as follows: DGGITQSPKYLFRKEGQNVTLSCEQNLNHDAMYWYRQDPGQGLRLIYYSQIVNDFQKGDIAEGYSVSREKKESFPLTVTSAQKNPTAFYLCASSMGGMSYEQYFGPGTRLTVT.